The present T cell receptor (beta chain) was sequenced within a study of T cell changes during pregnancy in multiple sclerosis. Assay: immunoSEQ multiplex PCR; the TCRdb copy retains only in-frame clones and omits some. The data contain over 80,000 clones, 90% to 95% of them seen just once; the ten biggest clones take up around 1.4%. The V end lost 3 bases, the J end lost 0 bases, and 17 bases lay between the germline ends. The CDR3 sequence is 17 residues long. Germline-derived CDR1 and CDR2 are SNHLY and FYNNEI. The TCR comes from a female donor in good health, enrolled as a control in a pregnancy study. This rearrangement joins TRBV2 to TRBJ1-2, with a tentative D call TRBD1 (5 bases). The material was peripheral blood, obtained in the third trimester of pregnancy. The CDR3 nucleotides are TGTGCCAGCAGTGACTGGGGGGTGTCGACGGCTAACTATGGCTACACCTTC. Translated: CASSDWGVSTANYGYTF.